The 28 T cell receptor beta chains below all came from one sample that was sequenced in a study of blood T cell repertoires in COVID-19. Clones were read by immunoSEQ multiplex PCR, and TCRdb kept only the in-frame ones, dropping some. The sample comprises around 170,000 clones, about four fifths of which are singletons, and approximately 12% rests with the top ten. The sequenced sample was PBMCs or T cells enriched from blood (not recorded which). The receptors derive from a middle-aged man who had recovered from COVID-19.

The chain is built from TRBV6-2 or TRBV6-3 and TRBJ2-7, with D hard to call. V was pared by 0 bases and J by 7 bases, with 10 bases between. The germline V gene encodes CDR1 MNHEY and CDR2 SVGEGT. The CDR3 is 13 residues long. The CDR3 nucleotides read TGTGCCAGCAGTTACTCAGTTGTGACTGAGCAGTACTTC. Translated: CASSYSVVTEQYF.

The CDR3: CASSYGQTNTEAFF. CDR3 nucleotides: TGCGCCAGCAGCTACGGACAGACGAACACTGAAGCTTTCTTT. The chain combines TRBV5-1 with TRBJ1-1, with D possibly matching TRBD1 (6 bases). The CDR3 extends over 14 amino acids. V lost 3 bases and J 1 base, leaving 10 bases between the germline ends. Germline CDR1 reads SGHRS; CDR2 reads YFSETQ.

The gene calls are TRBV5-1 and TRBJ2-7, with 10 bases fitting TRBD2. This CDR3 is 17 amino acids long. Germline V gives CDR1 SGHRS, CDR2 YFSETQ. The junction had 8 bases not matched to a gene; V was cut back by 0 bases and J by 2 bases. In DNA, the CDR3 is TGCGCCAGCAGCTTGGCCGAACTAGCGGGGACAACCTACGAGCAGTACTTC. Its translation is CASSLAELAGTTYEQYF. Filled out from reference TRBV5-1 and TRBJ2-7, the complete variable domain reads KAGVTQTPRYLIKTRGQQVTLSCSPISGHRSVSWYQQTPGQGLQFLFEYFSETQRNKGNFPGRFSGRQFSNSRSEMNVSTLELGDSALYLCASSLAELAGTTYEQYFGPGTRLTVT.

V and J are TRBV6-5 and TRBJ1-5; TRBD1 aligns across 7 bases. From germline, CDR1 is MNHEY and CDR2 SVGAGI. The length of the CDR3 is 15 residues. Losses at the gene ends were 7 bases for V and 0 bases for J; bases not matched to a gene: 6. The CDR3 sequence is CASKGDRSSNQPQHF. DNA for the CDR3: TGTGCCAGCAAGGGGGACAGAAGTAGCAATCAGCCCCAGCATTTT.

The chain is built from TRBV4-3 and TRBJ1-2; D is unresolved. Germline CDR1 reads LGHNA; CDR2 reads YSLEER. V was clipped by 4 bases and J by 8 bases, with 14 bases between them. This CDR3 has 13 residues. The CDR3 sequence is CASSPERGQGYTF. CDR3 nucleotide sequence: TGCGCCAGCAGCCCGGAACGGGGTCAAGGCTACACCTTC.

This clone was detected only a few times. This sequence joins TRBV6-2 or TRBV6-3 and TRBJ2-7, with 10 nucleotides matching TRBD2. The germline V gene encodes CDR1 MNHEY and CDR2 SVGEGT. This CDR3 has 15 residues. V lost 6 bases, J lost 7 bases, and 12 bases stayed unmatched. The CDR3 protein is CASSRQLAGSREQYF. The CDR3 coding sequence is TGTGCCAGCAGCAGGCAACTAGCGGGGTCGCGGGAGCAGTACTTC.

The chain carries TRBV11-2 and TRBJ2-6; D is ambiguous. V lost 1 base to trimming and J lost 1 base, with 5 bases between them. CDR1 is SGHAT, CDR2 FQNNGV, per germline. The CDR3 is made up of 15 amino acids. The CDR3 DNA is TGTGCCAGCAGCTTAGCCCCGTCTGGGGCCAACGTCCTGACTTTC. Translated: CASSLAPSGANVLTF. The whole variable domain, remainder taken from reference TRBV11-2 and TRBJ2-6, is EAGVAQSPRYKIIEKRQSVAFWCNPISGHATLYWYQQILGQGPKLLIQFQNNGVVDDSQLPKDRFSAERLKGVDSTLKIQPAKLEDSAVYLCASSLAPSGANVLTFGAGSRLTVL.

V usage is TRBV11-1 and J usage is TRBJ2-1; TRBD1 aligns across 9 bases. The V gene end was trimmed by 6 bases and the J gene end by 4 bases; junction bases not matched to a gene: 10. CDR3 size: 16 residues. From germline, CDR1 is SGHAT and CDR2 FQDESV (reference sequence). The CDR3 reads CASRPFTGQGYNEQFF. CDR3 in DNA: TGTGCCAGCAGGCCGTTTACAGGACAGGGGTACAATGAGCAGTTCTTC.

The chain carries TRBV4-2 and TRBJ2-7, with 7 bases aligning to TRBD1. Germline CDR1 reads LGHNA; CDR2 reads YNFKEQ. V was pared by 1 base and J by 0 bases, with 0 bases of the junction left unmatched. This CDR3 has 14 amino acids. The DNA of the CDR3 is TGTGCCAGCAGCCAAGGGGACAGCTCCTACGAGCAGTACTTC. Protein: CASSQGDSSYEQYF.

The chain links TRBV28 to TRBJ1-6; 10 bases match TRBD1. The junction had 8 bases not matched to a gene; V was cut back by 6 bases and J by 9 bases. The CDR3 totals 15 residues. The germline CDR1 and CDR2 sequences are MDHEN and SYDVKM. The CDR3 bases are TGTGCCAGCAGCCGAGGACAGGGGGGAGGTTCACCCCTCCACTTT. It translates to CASSRGQGGGSPLHF.

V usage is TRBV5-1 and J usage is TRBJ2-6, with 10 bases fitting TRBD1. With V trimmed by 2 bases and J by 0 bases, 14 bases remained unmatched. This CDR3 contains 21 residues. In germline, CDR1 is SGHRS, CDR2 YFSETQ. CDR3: CASSFLKSSTGGLSGANVLTF. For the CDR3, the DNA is TGCGCCAGCAGCTTTCTTAAGTCATCGACAGGGGGCCTCTCTGGGGCCAACGTCCTGACTTTC.

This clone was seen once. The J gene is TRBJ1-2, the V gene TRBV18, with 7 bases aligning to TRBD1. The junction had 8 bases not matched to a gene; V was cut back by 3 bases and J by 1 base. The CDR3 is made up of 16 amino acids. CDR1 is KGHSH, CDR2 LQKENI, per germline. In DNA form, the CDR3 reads TGTGCCAGCTCACCTGATCCCGGGACAGATAACTATGGCTACACCTTC. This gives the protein CASSPDPGTDNYGYTF. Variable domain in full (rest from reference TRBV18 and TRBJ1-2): NAGVMQNPRHLVRRRGQEARLRCSPMKGHSHVYWYRQLPEEGLKFMVYLQKENIIDESGMPKERFSAEFPKEGPSILRIQQVVRGDSAAYFCASSPDPGTDNYGYTFGSGTRLTVV.

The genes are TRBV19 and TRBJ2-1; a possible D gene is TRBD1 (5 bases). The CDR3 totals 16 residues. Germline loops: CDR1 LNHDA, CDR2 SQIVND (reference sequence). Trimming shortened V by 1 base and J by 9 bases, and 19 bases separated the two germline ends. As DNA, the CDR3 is TGTGCCAGTAGTATAGGGCCGCGACAGCGTAGCCCTGAGCAGTTCTTC. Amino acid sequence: CASSIGPRQRSPEQFF.

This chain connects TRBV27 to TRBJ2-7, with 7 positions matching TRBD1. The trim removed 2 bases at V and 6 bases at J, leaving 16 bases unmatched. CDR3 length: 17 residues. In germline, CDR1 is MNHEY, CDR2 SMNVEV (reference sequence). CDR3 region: CASSLRGWGTEGAEQYF. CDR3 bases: TGTGCCAGCAGTTTAAGGGGGTGGGGGACAGAGGGTGCCGAGCAGTACTTC.

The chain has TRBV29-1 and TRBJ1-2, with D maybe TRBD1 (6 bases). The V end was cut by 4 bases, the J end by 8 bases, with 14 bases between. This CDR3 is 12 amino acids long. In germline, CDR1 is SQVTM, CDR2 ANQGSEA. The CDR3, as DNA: TGCAGCGTTGGGGACATTCCCTGGGGCTACACCTTC. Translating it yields CSVGDIPWGYTF.

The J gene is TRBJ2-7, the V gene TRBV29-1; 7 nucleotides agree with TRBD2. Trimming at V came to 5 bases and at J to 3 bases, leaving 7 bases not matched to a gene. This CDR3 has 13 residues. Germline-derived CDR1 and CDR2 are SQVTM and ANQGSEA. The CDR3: CSVRQGGVYEQYF. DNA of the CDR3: TGCAGCGTTCGGCAGGGAGGGGTCTACGAGCAGTACTTC.

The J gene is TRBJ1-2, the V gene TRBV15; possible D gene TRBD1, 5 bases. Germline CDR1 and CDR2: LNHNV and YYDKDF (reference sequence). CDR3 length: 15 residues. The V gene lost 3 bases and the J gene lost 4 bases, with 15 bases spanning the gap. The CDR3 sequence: CATSRAGGRGYGYTF. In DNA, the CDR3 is TGTGCCACCAGCAGGGCCGGGGGAAGAGGCTATGGCTACACCTTC. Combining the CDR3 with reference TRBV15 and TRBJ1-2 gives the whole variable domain DAMVIQNPRYQVTQFGKPVTLSCSQTLNHNVMYWYQQKSSQAPKLLFHYYDKDFNNEADTPDNFQSRRPNTSFCFLDIRSPGLGDTAMYLCATSRAGGRGYGYTFGSGTRLTVV.

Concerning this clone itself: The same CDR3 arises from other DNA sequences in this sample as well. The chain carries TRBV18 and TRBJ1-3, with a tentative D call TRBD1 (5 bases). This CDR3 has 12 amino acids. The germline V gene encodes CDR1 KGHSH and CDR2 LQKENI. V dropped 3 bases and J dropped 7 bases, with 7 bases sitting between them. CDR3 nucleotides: TGTGCCAGCTCACCCCAGGGTAACACCATATATTTT. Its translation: CASSPQGNTIYF.

The CDR3 protein is CASSSSGGNTEAFF. The CDR3 DNA sequence: TGCGCCAGCAGCTCCTCGGGGGGGAACACTGAAGCTTTCTTT. The rearrangement links TRBV5-1 to TRBJ1-1; the D gene is possibly TRBD1 (5 bases). V was shortened by 3 bases and J by 1 base, with 10 bases between the two germline ends. CDR1 SGHRS and CDR2 YFSETQ come from the germline V gene. The CDR3 length is 14 residues.

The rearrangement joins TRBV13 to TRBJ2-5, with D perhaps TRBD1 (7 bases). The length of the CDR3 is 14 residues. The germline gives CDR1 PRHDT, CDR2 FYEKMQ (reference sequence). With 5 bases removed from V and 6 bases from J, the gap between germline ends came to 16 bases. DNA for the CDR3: TGTGCCAGCAGCCCCCAGGGGGGCGGGAAGACCCAGTACTTC. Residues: CASSPQGGGKTQYF.

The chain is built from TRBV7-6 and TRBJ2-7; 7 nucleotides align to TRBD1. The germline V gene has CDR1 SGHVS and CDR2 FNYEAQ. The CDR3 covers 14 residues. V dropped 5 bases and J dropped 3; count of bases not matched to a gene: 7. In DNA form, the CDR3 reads TGTGCCAGCAGCCTCGGGGACAGCTTCTACGAGCAGTACTTC. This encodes CASSLGDSFYEQYF.

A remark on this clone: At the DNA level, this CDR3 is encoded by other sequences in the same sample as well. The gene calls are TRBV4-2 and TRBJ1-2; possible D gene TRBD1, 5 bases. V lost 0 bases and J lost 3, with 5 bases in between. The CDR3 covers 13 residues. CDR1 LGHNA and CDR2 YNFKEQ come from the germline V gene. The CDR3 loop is CASSQDRDYGYTF. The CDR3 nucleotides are TGTGCCAGCAGCCAAGACAGGGACTATGGCTACACCTTC.

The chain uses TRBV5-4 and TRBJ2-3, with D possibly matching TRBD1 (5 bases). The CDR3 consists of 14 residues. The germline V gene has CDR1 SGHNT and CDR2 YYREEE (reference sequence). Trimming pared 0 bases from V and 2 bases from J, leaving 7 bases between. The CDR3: CASSLGRATDTQYF. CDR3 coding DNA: TGTGCCAGCAGCTTGGGCAGGGCCACAGATACGCAGTATTTT.

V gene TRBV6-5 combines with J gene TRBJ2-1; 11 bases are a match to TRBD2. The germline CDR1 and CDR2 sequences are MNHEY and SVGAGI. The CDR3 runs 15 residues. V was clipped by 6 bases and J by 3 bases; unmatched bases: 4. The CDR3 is CASRTSGGYYNEQFF. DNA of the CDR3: TGTGCCAGCAGAACTAGCGGGGGCTACTACAATGAGCAGTTCTTC.

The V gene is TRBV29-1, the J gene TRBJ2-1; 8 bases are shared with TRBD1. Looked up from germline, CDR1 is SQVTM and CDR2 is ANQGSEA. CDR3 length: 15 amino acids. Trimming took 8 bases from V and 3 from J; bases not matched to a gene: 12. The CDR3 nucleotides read TGCAGCTGGTCCGGTTTTGACAGGGGCTACAATGAGCAGTTCTTC. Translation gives CSWSGFDRGYNEQFF.

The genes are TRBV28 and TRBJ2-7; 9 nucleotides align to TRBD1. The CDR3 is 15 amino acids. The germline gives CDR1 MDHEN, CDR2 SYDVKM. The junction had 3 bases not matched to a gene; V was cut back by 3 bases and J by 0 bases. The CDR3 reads CASSFGDRASYEQYF. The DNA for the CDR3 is TGTGCCAGCAGTTTCGGGGACAGGGCCTCCTACGAGCAGTACTTC.

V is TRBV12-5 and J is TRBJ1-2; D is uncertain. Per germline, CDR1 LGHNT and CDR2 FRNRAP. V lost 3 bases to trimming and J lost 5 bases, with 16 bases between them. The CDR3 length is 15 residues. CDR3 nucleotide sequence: TGTGCTAGTGGTTTTACGGGTAGTGATTTTTATGGCTACACCTTC. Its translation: CASGFTGSDFYGYTF.

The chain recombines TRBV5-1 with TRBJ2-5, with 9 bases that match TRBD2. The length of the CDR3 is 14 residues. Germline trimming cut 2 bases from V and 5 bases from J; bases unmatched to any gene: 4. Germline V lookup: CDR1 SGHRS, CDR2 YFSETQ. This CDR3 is CASSFSGGPETQYF. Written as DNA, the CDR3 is TGCGCCAGCAGCTTCAGCGGGGGGCCTGAGACCCAGTACTTC.